These 30 T cell receptor beta chains were sequenced from one sample in a study of shared clonotypes between healthy human individuals. Here immunoSEQ multiplex PCR was the method, and the copy in TCRdb shows in-frame clones only, minus some. The table has some 2.1 million clones, about 95% seen once. Terminally differentiated effector memory CD45RA+ cells were excluded from the naive CD8 cells, which were CD45RO-negative and positively selected for CCR7. Sample: naive CD8+ T cells sorted from blood. Receptors originate from a man in his late teens or twenties in good health.

The chain has TRBV4-1 and TRBJ2-3; 9 bases fit TRBD2. With 1 base clipped from V and 3 bases from J, the junction kept 5 bases outside the gene matches. This CDR3 spans 16 amino acids. Germline V lookup: CDR1 MGHRA, CDR2 YSYEKL. This CDR3 is CASSQGLAGSTDTQYF. In DNA form, the CDR3 reads TGCGCCAGCAGCCAAGGGCTAGCGGGGAGTACAGATACGCAGTATTTT.

The genes are TRBV4-1 and TRBJ2-7; D may be TRBD1 (6 bases). The germline V and J ends were trimmed by 1 base and 2 bases, with 12 bases remaining between them. This CDR3 region has 15 residues. Germline loops: CDR1 MGHRA, CDR2 YSYEKL. CDR3 DNA sequence: TGCGCCAGCAGCCAAGTCTCCACAGGGCCCTACGAGCAGTACTTC. It is translated as CASSQVSTGPYEQYF.

The chain recombines TRBV19 with TRBJ2-5, with 8 bases identical to TRBD2. This CDR3 region has 13 residues. V shed 9 bases, J shed 5 bases, and the junction held 8 bases outside the gene matches. The germline V gene encodes CDR1 LNHDA and CDR2 SQIVND (reference sequence). In DNA, the CDR3 is TGTGCCAGCAGCGGGAGCTCCTGGGAGACCCAGTACTTC. Residues: CASSGSSWETQYF.

V usage is TRBV11-2 and J usage is TRBJ2-7; D possibly corresponds to TRBD2 (6 bases). Germline CDR1 SGHAT, CDR2 FQNNGV. The CDR3 has 14 amino acids. Trimming left V 1 base short and J 2 bases short, with 9 bases between. In DNA form, the CDR3 reads TGTGCCAGCAGCTTAGCGGGGGACGCCTACGAGCAGTACTTC. Translated, it gives CASSLAGDAYEQYF. Full variable domain (missing parts from reference TRBV11-2 and TRBJ2-7): EAGVAQSPRYKIIEKRQSVAFWCNPISGHATLYWYQQILGQGPKLLIQFQNNGVVDDSQLPKDRFSAERLKGVDSTLKIQPAKLEDSAVYLCASSLAGDAYEQYFGPGTRLTVT.

J is TRBJ2-7 and V is TRBV27, with 12 bases lining up with TRBD2. J lost 8 bases, V lost 4 bases, and 9 bases had no gene match. CDR3 size: 15 residues. In germline, CDR1 is MNHEY, CDR2 SMNVEV (reference sequence). The CDR3 DNA sequence: TGTGCCAGCAGTTCGGCCGGACTAGCGGGATATCAGCAGTACTTC. Translation gives CASSSAGLAGYQQYF.

This chain uses TRBV5-1 with TRBJ2-3, with D possibly being TRBD2 (6 bases). V was clipped by 4 bases and J by 2 bases, with 11 bases between them. CDR3 size: 14 residues. CDR1 is SGHRS, CDR2 YFSETQ, per germline. The CDR3 DNA reads TGCGCCAGCAGCCTTCGGGACTTCACAGATACGCAGTATTTT. Its translation: CASSLRDFTDTQYF.

The chain couples TRBV20-1 to TRBJ1-2, with D uncertain. V shed 7 bases and J shed 3 bases, with 3 bases lying between them. Germline CDR1 reads DFQATT; CDR2 reads SNEGSKA (reference sequence). CDR3 size: 9 residues. As DNA, the CDR3 is TGCAGTGGGGACTATGGCTACACCTTC. Its translation: CSGDYGYTF.

J is TRBJ1-3 and V is TRBV15; TRBD1 agrees at 7 bases. Per the germline V gene, CDR1 is LNHNV and CDR2 is YYDKDF (reference sequence). The V and J ends lost 0 bases and 0 bases, in that order; junction bases with no gene match: 8. This CDR3 comprises 18 residues. CDR3 sequence: CATSREGGQIYSGNTIYF. The CDR3 coding sequence is TGTGCCACCAGCAGAGAGGGGGGACAGATCTACTCTGGAAACACCATATATTTT.

Turning to this clone: The sample holds other DNA sequences that translate to the same CDR3. V is TRBV27 and J is TRBJ1-5, with D tentatively TRBD1 (5 bases). Germline V lookup: CDR1 MNHEY, CDR2 SMNVEV (reference sequence). Trimming stripped 3 bases from V and 4 bases from J, with 7 bases between. The CDR3 is 13 residues long. This chain's CDR3 is CASSFSGNQPQHF. As DNA, the CDR3 is TGTGCCAGCAGTTTTTCAGGGAATCAGCCCCAGCATTTT.

The chain has TRBV7-9 and TRBJ2-1; D gene uncertain. Per germline, CDR1 SEHNR and CDR2 FQNEAQ (reference sequence). V shed 1 base and J shed 6 bases, with 13 bases lying between them. The CDR3 consists of 15 residues. CDR3 protein: CASSLGAEGGNEQFF. The CDR3 nucleotides read TGTGCCAGCAGCTTAGGGGCGGAAGGTGGCAATGAGCAGTTCTTC.

The chain combines TRBV11-1 with TRBJ2-5, with a weak D call TRBD2 (5 bases). This CDR3 is built from 14 residues. The V gene lost 1 base and the J gene lost 2 bases, with 8 bases spanning the gap. Germline lookup yields CDR1 SGHAT and CDR2 FQDESV (reference sequence). The CDR3 DNA sequence: TGTGCCAGCAGCTTAGTGGACTTACAAGAGACCCAGTACTTC. As protein: CASSLVDLQETQYF.

The V and J genes are TRBV11-2 and TRBJ1-2; D is unresolved. The V end lost 5 bases, the J end lost 3 bases, and 13 bases lay between the germline ends. CDR3 length: 14 residues. Per germline, CDR1 SGHAT and CDR2 FQNNGV. The CDR3 is CASSLFSGDYGYTF. Written as DNA, the CDR3 is TGTGCCAGCAGCCTGTTCTCAGGCGACTATGGCTACACCTTC.

This clone appeared once. In DNA, the CDR3 is TGCGCCAGCAGCCCGGGACAGGGAACAGGGTCACCCCTCCACTTT. It is translated as CASSPGQGTGSPLHF. This rearrangement joins TRBV5-1 to TRBJ1-6, with TRBD1 matching 9 bases. Germline V gene lookup returns CDR1 SGHRS and CDR2 YFSETQ. J gave up 10 bases and V 4 bases, and 9 bases lay outside the gene matches. The CDR3 is 15 amino acids.

On this clone itself: Other DNA sequences in the sample encode the same CDR3. The chain joins TRBV5-1 to TRBJ2-7, with D hard to call. The ends were cut back, 4 bases at V and 3 bases at J, with 11 bases in the middle. Germline V CDR1 and CDR2: SGHRS, YFSETQ. This CDR3 is 13 amino acids long. The CDR3 region has the DNA TGCGCCAGCAGCCTCTGGACGGACTACGAGCAGTACTTC. It yields the protein CASSLWTDYEQYF.

J is TRBJ2-5 and V is TRBV15; tentative D call: TRBD2 (6 bases). V dropped 4 bases and J dropped 2 bases, with 14 bases sitting between them. CDR1 and CDR2 from the germline V gene are LNHNV and YYDKDF (reference sequence). CDR3 size: 15 residues. DNA of the CDR3: TGTGCCACCAGCACCCAAATGGGGGGTCAAGAGACCCAGTACTTC. It is translated as CATSTQMGGQETQYF.

The chain employs TRBV14 and TRBJ2-5, with TRBD2 identical over 7 bases. Germline assignment: CDR1 SGHDN and CDR2 FVKESK. V lost 1 base and J lost 3; bases outside the gene matches: 11. The CDR3 contains 17 residues. The CDR3 DNA reads TGTGCCAGCAGCCAAGGGTTTTGGCGGGAGTTTGAAGAGACCCAGTACTTC. Residues: CASSQGFWREFEETQYF.

This rearrangement joins TRBV4-1 to TRBJ2-7; 9 bases are a match to TRBD1. CDR3 length: 15 residues. CDR1 is MGHRA, CDR2 YSYEKL, per germline. V was pared by 3 bases and J by 2 bases, with 5 bases of the junction left unmatched. The CDR3 here is CASSHSGTGTYEQYF. CDR3 in DNA: TGCGCCAGCAGCCATTCCGGGACAGGGACCTACGAGCAGTACTTC.

V usage is TRBV28 and J usage is TRBJ1-1, with a tentative D call TRBD1 (6 bases). CDR1 is MDHEN and CDR2 is SYDVKM in the germline V gene. The germline V and J ends were trimmed by 1 base and 0 bases, with 18 bases remaining between them. The CDR3 is 18 amino acids. The CDR3 sequence is CASSLYGTFDTLNTEAFF. CDR3 DNA: TGTGCCAGCAGTTTATACGGGACATTTGATACTTTGAACACTGAAGCTTTCTTT.

The chain is built from TRBV9 and TRBJ2-1; 7 bases agree with TRBD2. This CDR3 region has 16 residues. V trimming: 0 bases; J trimming: 4 bases; junction bases outside the gene matches: 7. CDR1 SGDLS and CDR2 YYNGEE come from the germline V gene. The CDR3 DNA reads as TGTGCCAGCAGCGTAGGGGTTAGCGGGCTGTACAATGAGCAGTTCTTC. This codes for CASSVGVSGLYNEQFF.

J is TRBJ1-4 and V is TRBV28; tentatively, D is TRBD1 (6 bases). Trimming pared 2 bases from V and 2 bases from J, leaving 12 bases between. The CDR3 contains 16 residues. Germline assignment: CDR1 MDHEN and CDR2 SYDVKM. The CDR3 loop reads CASSLEGEGTNEKLFF. In nucleotides, the CDR3 is TGTGCCAGCAGTTTAGAGGGGGAAGGGACTAATGAAAAACTGTTTTTT.

The chain joins TRBV6-1 to TRBJ2-7; 7 bases align to TRBD1. Germline trimming cut 0 bases from V and 9 bases from J; bases unmatched to any gene: 14. The CDR3 has 16 amino acids. Germline CDR1 and CDR2: MNHNS and SASEGT. The CDR3 sequence: CASSEAGQGVVIWQYF. In nucleotides, the CDR3 is TGTGCCAGCAGTGAAGCAGGGCAGGGGGTAGTTATCTGGCAGTACTTC.

The chain joins TRBV7-2 to TRBJ2-3; 15 bases fit TRBD2. The V segment lost 4 bases and the J segment 1 base; nucleotides outside the gene matches: 6. This CDR3 comprises 18 residues. In germline, CDR1 is SGHTA, CDR2 FQGNSA. The CDR3 coding sequence is TGTGCCAGCAGCTCCGGACTAGCGGGGGGGTATGGCACAGATACGCAGTATTTT. Translating it yields CASSSGLAGGYGTDTQYF. Together with reference TRBV7-2 and TRBJ2-3, the CDR3 gives the full variable domain: GAGVSQSPSNKVTEKGKDVELRCDPISGHTALYWYRQSLGQGLEFLIYFQGNSAPDKSGLPSDRFSAERTGGSVSTLTIQRTQQEDSAVYLCASSSGLAGGYGTDTQYFGPGTRLTVL.

A word on this clone: Different DNA sequences within this sample yield the same CDR3. The V and J genes are TRBV18 and TRBJ2-7; D unresolved. This CDR3 contains 14 residues. Trimming took off 3 bases at V and 2 bases at J, with 11 bases between the two ends. Per the germline V gene, CDR1 is KGHSH and CDR2 is LQKENI. This CDR3 reads CASSPRQGTYEQYF. The CDR3 DNA is TGTGCCAGCTCACCTCGACAAGGAACCTACGAGCAGTACTTC.

The J gene is TRBJ1-4, the V gene TRBV7-3; maybe TRBD1 (5 bases). Germline values: CDR1 SGHTA, CDR2 FQGTGA. The CDR3 extends over 18 amino acids. The germline V and J ends were trimmed by 2 bases and 3 bases, with 19 bases remaining between them. As DNA, the CDR3 is TGTGCCAGCAGCTTATCGGCCTCGGGTGGGGCCGCTAATGAAAAACTGTTTTTT. As protein: CASSLSASGGAANEKLFF.

This chain's CDR3 is CASSPGQGFLEQYF. The CDR3 region has the DNA TGTGCCAGCAGCCCGGGACAGGGATTTTTAGAGCAGTACTTC. The chain has TRBV7-2 and TRBJ2-7; 9 bases agree with TRBD1. This CDR3 contains 14 residues. V lost 5 bases and J lost 7; bases outside the gene matches: 9. Germline V gene sequence: CDR1 SGHTA, CDR2 FQGNSA.

The chain employs TRBV7-8 and TRBJ2-5; 15 bases are shared with TRBD2. This CDR3 contains 17 residues. The V and J ends lost 3 bases and 5 bases, in that order; junction bases with no gene match: 7. Germline assignment: CDR1 SGHVS and CDR2 FQNEAQ. This CDR3 is CASSLGTSGRMAETQYF. The CDR3 DNA sequence: TGTGCCAGCAGCTTGGGGACTAGCGGGAGGATGGCGGAGACCCAGTACTTC.

This clone occurred once. This CDR3 reads CASSLGLGFGELFF. DNA of the CDR3: TGTGCCAGCAGTTTGGGGTTGGGGTTCGGGGAGCTGTTTTTT. This chain uses TRBV28 with TRBJ2-2; D not certain. This CDR3 has 14 residues. Germline CDR1 reads MDHEN; CDR2 reads SYDVKM. V dropped 3 bases and J dropped 7 bases, with 12 bases sitting between them.

This clone came up once. The V call is TRBV10-2, the J call TRBJ2-5; TRBD1 might be the D (6 bases). The CDR3 contains 14 residues. Germline lookup yields CDR1 WSHSY and CDR2 SAAADI. Between the trimmed V and J ends, which lost 7 bases and 3 bases, there was a span of 15 bases. CDR3 DNA sequence: TGCGCCAGCACCCCAACAGGGTGGAAAGAGACCCAGTACTTC. Amino acid sequence: CASTPTGWKETQYF.

The rearrangement links TRBV27 to TRBJ2-7; D gene uncertain. The V gene's germline CDR1 is MNHEY and CDR2 SMNVEV (reference sequence). The V end was cut by 8 bases, the J end by 3 bases, with 14 bases between. This CDR3 contains 13 residues. As DNA, the CDR3 is TGTGCCAGCGGGCCCGACTCGTACTACGAGCAGTACTTC. Translated, it gives CASGPDSYYEQYF.

This clone was recorded once. The chain links TRBV10-3 to TRBJ2-2; tentative D call: TRBD2 (5 bases). Per the germline V gene, CDR1 is ENHRY and CDR2 is SYGVKD. The CDR3 is 12 amino acids. Deletions cut 7 bases from V and 5 bases from J, with 8 bases between. CDR3 nucleotides: TGTGCCATCAACGGGGAGACCGGGGAGCTGTTTTTT. This codes for CAINGETGELFF.